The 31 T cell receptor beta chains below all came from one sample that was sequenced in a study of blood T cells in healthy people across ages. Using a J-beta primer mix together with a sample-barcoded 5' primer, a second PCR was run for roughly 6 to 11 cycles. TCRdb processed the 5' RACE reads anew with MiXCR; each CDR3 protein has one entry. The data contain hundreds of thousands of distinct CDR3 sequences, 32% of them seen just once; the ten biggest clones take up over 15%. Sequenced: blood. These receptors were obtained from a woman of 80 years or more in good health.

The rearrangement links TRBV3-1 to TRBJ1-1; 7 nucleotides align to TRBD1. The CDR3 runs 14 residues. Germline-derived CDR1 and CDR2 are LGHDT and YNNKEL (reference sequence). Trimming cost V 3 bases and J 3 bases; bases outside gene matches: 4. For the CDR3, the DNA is TGTGCCAGCAGCCACTCAGACAGGGACACTGAAGCTTTCTTT. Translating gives CASSHSDRDTEAFF.

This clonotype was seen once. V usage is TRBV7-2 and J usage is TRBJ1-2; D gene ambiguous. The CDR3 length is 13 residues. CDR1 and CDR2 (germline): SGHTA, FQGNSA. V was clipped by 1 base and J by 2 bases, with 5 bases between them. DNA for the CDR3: TGTGCCAGCAGCTTAGTGCGAAACTATGGCTACACCTTC. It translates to CASSLVRNYGYTF.

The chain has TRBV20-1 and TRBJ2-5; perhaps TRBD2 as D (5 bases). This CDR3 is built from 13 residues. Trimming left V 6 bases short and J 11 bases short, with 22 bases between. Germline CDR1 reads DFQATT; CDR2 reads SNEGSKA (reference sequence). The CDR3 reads CSAGVDTRNEQYF. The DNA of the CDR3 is TGCAGTGCCGGAGTGGATACTAGAAATGAGCAGTACTTC.

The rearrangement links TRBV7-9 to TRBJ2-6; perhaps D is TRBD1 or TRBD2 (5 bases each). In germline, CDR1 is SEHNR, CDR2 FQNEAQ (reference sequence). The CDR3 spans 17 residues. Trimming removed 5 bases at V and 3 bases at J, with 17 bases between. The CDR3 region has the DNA TGTGCCAGCAGCGTGGGTGGGGGTGGCTTTGGGGCCAACGTCCTGACTTTC. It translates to CASSVGGGGFGANVLTF.

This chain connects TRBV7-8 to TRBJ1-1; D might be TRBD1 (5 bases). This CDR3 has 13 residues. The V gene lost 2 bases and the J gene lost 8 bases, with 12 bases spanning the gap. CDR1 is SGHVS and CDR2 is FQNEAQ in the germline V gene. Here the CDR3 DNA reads TGTGCCAGCAGCTTATCGGCAGGGAGAGAAGCTTTCTTT. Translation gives CASSLSAGREAFF.

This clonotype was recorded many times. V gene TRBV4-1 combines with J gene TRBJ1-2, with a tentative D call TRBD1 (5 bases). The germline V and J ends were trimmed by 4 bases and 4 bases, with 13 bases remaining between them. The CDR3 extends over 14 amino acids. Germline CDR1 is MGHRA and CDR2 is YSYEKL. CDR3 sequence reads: CASSPRRGGYGYTF. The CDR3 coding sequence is TGCGCCAGCAGCCCTAGGCGGGGGGGCTATGGCTACACCTTC.

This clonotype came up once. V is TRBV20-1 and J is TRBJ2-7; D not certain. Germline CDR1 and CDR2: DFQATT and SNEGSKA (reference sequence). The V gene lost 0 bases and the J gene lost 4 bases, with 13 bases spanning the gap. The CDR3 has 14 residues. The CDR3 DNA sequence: TGCAGTGCTAGAGATCAAGGCCGAATTTACGAGCAGTACTTC. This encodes CSARDQGRIYEQYF.

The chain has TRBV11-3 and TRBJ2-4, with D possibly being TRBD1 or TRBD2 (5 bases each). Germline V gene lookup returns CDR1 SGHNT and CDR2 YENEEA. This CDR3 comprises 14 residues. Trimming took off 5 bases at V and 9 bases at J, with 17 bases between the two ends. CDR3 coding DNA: TGTGCCAGCAGCCACGGCGGGCCTGGGGGCATTCAGTACTTC. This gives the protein CASSHGGPGGIQYF.

The CDR3 is CSARGQGRLVSPLHF. The CDR3 coding sequence is TGCAGTGCTAGAGGACAGGGTCGGCTCGTATCACCCCTCCACTTT. The gene calls are TRBV20-1 and TRBJ1-6; 7 nucleotides line up with TRBD1. This CDR3 spans 15 amino acids. J lost 10 bases, V lost 1 base, and 10 bases had no gene match. Germline CDR1 and CDR2: DFQATT and SNEGSKA (reference sequence).

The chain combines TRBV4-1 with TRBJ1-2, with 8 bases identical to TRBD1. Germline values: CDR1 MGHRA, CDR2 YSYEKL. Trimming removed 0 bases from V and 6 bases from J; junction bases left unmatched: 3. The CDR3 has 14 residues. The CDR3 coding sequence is TGCGCCAGCAGCCAAGACAGGGGGCAGGATGGCTACACCTTC. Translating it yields CASSQDRGQDGYTF.

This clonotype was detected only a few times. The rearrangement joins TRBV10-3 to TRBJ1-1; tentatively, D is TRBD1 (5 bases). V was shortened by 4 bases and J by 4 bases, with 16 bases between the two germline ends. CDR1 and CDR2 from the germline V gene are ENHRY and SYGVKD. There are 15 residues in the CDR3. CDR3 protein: CAISGDSFLSTEAFF. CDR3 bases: TGTGCCATCAGTGGTGACAGTTTCCTTAGCACTGAAGCTTTCTTT.

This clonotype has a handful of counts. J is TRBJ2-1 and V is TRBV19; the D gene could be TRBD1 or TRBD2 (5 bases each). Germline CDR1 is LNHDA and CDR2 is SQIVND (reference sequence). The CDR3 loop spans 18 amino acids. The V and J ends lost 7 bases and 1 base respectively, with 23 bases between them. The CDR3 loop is CASTSTGVGVRSYNEQFF. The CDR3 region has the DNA TGTGCCAGTACCTCCACCGGAGTGGGGGTCAGATCCTACAATGAGCAGTTCTTC. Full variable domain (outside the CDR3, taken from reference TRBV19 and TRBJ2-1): DGGITQSPKYLFRKEGQNVTLSCEQNLNHDAMYWYRQDPGQGLRLIYYSQIVNDFQKGDIAEGYSVSREKKESFPLTVTSAQKNPTAFYLCASTSTGVGVRSYNEQFFGPGTRLTVL.

Here the CDR3 reads CASSGMMGAAEGYTF. Written as DNA, the CDR3 is TGTGCCAGCAGCGGTATGATGGGGGCCGCTGAGGGCTACACCTTC. The V and J genes are TRBV9 and TRBJ1-2; D perhaps matches TRBD1 (6 bases). This CDR3 has 15 residues. Trimming pared 3 bases from V and 8 bases from J, leaving 20 bases between. Germline V CDR1 and CDR2: SGDLS, YYNGEE. The full variable domain, rest sourced from reference TRBV9 and TRBJ1-2, is DSGVTQTPKHLITATGQRVTLRCSPRSGDLSVYWYQQSLDQGLQFLIQYYNGEERAKGNILERFSAQQFPDLHSELNLSSLELGDSALYFCASSGMMGAAEGYTFGSGTRLTVV.

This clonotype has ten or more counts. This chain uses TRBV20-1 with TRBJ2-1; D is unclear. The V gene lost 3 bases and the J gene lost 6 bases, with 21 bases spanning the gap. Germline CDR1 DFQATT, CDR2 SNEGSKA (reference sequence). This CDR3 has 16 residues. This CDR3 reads CSASPPSLGISNEQFF. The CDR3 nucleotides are TGCAGTGCTAGCCCTCCCTCCCTAGGCATCTCCAATGAGCAGTTCTTC.

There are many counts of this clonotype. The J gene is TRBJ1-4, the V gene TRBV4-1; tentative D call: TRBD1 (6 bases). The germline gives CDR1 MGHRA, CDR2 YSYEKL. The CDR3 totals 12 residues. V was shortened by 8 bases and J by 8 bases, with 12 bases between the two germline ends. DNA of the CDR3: TGCGCCAGCTCGGACAGAAGAGAAAAACTGTTTTTT. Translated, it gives CASSDRREKLFF.

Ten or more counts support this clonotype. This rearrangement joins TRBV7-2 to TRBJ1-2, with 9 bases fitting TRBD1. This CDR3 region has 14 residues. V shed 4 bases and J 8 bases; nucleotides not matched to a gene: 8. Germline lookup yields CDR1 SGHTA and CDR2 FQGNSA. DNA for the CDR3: TGTGCCAGCAGCTCCGGGACAGGGAGATCGGGCTACACCTTC. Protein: CASSSGTGRSGYTF.

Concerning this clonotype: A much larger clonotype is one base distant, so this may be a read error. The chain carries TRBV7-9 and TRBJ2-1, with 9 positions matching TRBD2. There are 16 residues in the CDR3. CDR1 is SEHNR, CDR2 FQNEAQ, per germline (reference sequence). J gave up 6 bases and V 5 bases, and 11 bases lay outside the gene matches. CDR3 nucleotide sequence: TGTGCCAGCAGCCACAAGAGCGGGGGGCGGAGCAATGAGCAGTTCTTC. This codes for CASSHKSGGRSNEQFF. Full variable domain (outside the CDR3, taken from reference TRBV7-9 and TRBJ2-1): DTGVSQNPRHKITKRGQNVTFRCDPISEHNRLYWYRQTLGQGPEFLTYFQNEAQLEKSRLLSDRFSAERPKGSFSTLEIQRTEQGDSAMYLCASSHKSGGRSNEQFFGPGTRLTVL.

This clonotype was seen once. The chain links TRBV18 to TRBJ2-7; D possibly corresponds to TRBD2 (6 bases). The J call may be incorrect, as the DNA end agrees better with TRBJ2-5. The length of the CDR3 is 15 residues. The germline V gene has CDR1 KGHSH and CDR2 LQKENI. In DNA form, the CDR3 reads TGTGCCAGCTCACCACCGGACTACCCCCAAGAGACCCAGTACTTC. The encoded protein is CASSPPDYPQETQYF.

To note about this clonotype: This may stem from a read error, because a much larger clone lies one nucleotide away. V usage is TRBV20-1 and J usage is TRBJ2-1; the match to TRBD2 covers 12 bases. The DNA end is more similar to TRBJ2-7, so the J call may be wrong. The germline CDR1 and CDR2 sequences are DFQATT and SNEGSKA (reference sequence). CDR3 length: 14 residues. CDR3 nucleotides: TGCAGTGCCTACGGACTAGCGGGGTACAATGAGCAGTACTTC. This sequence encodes CSAYGLAGYNEQYF.

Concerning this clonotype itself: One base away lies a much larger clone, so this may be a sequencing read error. CDR3 coding DNA: TGTGCCAGCAGCTTAGTTGGGGGACAGGGTTATTGGAGTGAGCAGTACTTC. Translating gives CASSLVGGQGYWSEQYF. The rearrangement links TRBV7-3 to TRBJ2-7; 9 nucleotides agree with TRBD1. This CDR3 has 17 amino acids. V trimming: 2 bases; J trimming: 7 bases; junction bases outside the gene matches: 15. CDR1 is SGHTA and CDR2 is FQGTGA in the germline V gene.

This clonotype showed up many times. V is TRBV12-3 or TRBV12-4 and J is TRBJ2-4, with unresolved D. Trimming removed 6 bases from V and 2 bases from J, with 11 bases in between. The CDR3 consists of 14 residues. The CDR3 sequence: CASSWASTKNIQYF. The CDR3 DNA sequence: TGTGCCAGCAGCTGGGCCTCGACCAAAAACATTCAGTACTTC.

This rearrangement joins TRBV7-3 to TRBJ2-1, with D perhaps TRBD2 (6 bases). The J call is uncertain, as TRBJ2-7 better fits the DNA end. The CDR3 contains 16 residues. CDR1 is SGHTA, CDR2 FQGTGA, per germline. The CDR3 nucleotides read TGTGCCAGCAACCTAGGGAGGCTAGAAGGGCACAATGAGCAGTACTTC. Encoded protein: CASNLGRLEGHNEQYF.

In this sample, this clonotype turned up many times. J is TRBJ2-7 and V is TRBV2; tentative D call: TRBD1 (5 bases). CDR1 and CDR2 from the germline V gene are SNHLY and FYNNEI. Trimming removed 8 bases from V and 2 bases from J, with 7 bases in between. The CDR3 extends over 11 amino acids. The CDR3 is CASDRTYEQYF. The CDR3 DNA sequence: TGTGCCAGCGACAGAACCTACGAGCAGTACTTC.

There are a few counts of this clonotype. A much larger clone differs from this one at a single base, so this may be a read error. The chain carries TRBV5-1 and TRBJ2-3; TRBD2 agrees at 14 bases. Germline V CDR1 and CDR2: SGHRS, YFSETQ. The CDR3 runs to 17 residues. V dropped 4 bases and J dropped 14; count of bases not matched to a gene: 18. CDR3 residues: CASSPGLAGAIGAARYF. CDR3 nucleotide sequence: TGCGCCAGCAGCCCGGGACTAGCGGGGGCCATCGGTGCGGCGCGGTATTTT.

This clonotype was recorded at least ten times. CDR3 in DNA: TGTGCCAGCAGTGAATATGAAGGGGACACTGAAGCTTTCTTT. Translating it yields CASSEYEGDTEAFF. The V and J genes are TRBV6-1 and TRBJ1-1; D perhaps matches TRBD1 (5 bases). Trimming pared 2 bases from V and 3 bases from J, leaving 10 bases between. Per germline, CDR1 MNHNS and CDR2 SASEGT. CDR3 length: 14 amino acids.

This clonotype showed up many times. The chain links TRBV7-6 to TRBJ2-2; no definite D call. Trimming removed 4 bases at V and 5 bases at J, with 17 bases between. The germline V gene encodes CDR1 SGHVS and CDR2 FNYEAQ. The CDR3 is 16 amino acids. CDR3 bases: TGTGCCAGCAGCTCCGGACGGATCCTAGGGACCGGGGAGCTGTTTTTT. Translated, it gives CASSSGRILGTGELFF. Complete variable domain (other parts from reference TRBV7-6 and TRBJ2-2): GAGVSQSPRYKVTKRGQDVALRCDPISGHVSLYWYRQALGQGPEFLTYFNYEAQQDKSGLPNDRFSAERPEGSISTLTIQRTEQRDSAMYRCASSSGRILGTGELFFGEGSRLTVL.

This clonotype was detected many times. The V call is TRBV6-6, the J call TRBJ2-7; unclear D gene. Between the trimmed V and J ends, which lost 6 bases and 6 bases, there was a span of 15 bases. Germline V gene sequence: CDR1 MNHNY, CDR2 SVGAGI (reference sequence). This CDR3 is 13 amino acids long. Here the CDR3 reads CASRLPQKGEQYF. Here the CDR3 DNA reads TGTGCCAGCAGACTGCCTCAAAAGGGCGAGCAGTACTTC.

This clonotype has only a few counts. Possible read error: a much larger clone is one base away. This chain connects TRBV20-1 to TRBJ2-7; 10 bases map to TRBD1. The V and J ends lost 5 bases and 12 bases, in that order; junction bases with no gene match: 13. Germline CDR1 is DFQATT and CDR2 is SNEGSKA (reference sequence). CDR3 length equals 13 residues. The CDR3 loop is CSAGTGVGETRYF. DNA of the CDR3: TGCAGTGCTGGGACAGGGGTTGGAGAGACCCGGTACTTC.

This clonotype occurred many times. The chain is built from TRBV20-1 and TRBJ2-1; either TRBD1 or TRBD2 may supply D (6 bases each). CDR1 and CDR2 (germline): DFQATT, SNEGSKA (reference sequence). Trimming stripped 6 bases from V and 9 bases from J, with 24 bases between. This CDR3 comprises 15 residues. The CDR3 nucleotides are TGCAGTGCCCTCCCCCCGGGGGCGGGTTTTGGTGAGCAGTTCTTC. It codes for CSALPPGAGFGEQFF.

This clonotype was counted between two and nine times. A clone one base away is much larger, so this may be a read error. CDR3 DNA: TGCAGCGGGGAGACAGGTTCTGATGAAAAACTGTTTTTT. Protein sequence: CSGETGSDEKLFF. The chain employs TRBV29-1 and TRBJ1-4, with a weak D call TRBD1 (6 bases). Between the trimmed V and J ends, which lost 7 bases and 6 bases, there was a span of 15 bases. This CDR3 has 13 residues. Germline values: CDR1 SQVTM, CDR2 ANQGSEA.

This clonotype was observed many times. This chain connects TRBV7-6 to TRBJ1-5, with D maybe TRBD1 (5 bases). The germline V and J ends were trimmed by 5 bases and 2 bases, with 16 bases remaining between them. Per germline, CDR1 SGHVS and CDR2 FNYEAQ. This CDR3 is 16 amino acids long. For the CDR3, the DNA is TGTGCCAGCAGCCTAGGATGGTTGGGGGGCAATCAGCCCCAGCATTTT. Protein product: CASSLGWLGGNQPQHF.